The 28 T cell receptor beta chains below were found in one sample sequenced in a study of early T cells in non-severe SARS-CoV-2 infection. In TCRdb, the 5' RACE reads were re-called with MiXCR into one record per CDR3 protein. The sample records 35,000 to 40,000 distinct CDR3 sequences, 9.9% being singletons. The sequencing input was whole blood. Receptor source: an adult who was a healthcare worker with PCR-confirmed SARS-CoV-2 infection or an uninfected control (not recorded which).

This clonotype was detected many times. V usage is TRBV28 and J usage is TRBJ2-4; D gene uncertain. V lost 2 bases to trimming and J lost 5 bases, with 10 bases between them. Per the germline V gene, CDR1 is MDHEN and CDR2 is SYDVKM. The CDR3 spans 14 residues. CDR3 residues: CASSLQVLENIQYF. CDR3 DNA sequence: TGTGCCAGCAGTTTACAAGTGCTGGAAAACATTCAGTACTTC.

This chain links TRBV7-6 with TRBJ2-1; possible D gene TRBD2, 7 bases. Per the germline V gene, CDR1 is SGHVS and CDR2 is FNYEAQ. Trimming removed 5 bases at V and 5 bases at J, with 22 bases between. The CDR3 spans 17 residues. CDR3 nucleotide sequence: TGTGCCAGCAGCGCCCTCATTCTGGGGGGGCACCACAATGAGCAGTTCTTC. Protein: CASSALILGGHHNEQFF.

This clonotype was seen at least ten times. The chain employs TRBV7-2 and TRBJ2-5; D possibly corresponds to TRBD2 (6 bases). CDR3 length equals 14 residues. Germline values: CDR1 SGHTA, CDR2 FQGNSA. V was trimmed by 5 bases and J by 2 bases, leaving 12 bases between them. The CDR3 region has the DNA TGTGCCAGCAGCCCGGCGCGGGGACAAGAGACCCAGTACTTC. Its translation is CASSPARGQETQYF.

The sample holds many counts of this clonotype. The V call is TRBV4-3, the J call TRBJ1-2; a weak D match, TRBD1 (6 bases). Germline CDR1 LGHNA, CDR2 YSLEER. The CDR3 covers 14 residues. V was trimmed by 1 base and J by 7 bases, leaving 13 bases between them. CDR3 amino acids: CASSQGSGTFGYTF. The DNA for the CDR3 is TGCGCCAGCAGCCAAGGCTCCGGGACATTTGGCTACACCTTC.

This clonotype was seen at least ten times. The chain couples TRBV29-1 to TRBJ2-3, with D possibly TRBD1 on 5 matching bases. This CDR3 region has 12 residues. V was clipped by 2 bases and J by 3 bases, with 6 bases between them. CDR1 SQVTM and CDR2 ANQGSEA come from the germline V gene. The CDR3: CSVERGTDTQYF. The CDR3 DNA sequence: TGCAGCGTTGAAAGGGGAACAGATACGCAGTATTTT.

This rearrangement joins TRBV29-1 to TRBJ2-7; 9 bases match TRBD1. This CDR3 has 12 amino acids. The V and J ends lost 4 bases and 10 bases, in that order; junction bases with no gene match: 8. From germline, CDR1 is SQVTM and CDR2 ANQGSEA. CDR3 sequence reads: CSVATGGGGQYF. The CDR3 DNA reads TGCAGCGTTGCTACAGGGGGCGGAGGACAGTACTTC.

This clonotype was recorded many times. The V call is TRBV3-1, the J call TRBJ1-4; D may be TRBD1 (6 bases). CDR1 LGHDT and CDR2 YNNKEL come from the germline V gene (reference sequence). Trimming pared 7 bases from V and 5 bases from J, leaving 14 bases between. The CDR3 spans 14 residues. CDR3 sequence (DNA): TGTGCCAGCACCTCCGGAGGGGGGAATGAAAAACTGTTTTTT. Its protein is CASTSGGGNEKLFF. Variable domain in full (rest from reference TRBV3-1 and TRBJ1-4): DTAVSQTPKYLVTQMGNDKSIKCEQNLGHDTMYWYKQDSKKFLKIMFSYNNKELIINETVPNRFSPKSPDKAHLNLHINSLELGDSAVYFCASTSGGGNEKLFFGSGTQLSVL.

This clonotype has at least ten counts. The J gene is TRBJ2-2, the V gene TRBV19, with a possible D match to TRBD1 (6 bases). CDR1 is LNHDA, CDR2 SQIVND, per germline (reference sequence). The V gene lost 3 bases and the J gene lost 7 bases, with 9 bases spanning the gap. The CDR3 is 13 residues long. CDR3: CASSIQGHGELFF. In DNA, the CDR3 is TGTGCCAGTAGTATTCAGGGGCACGGGGAGCTGTTTTTT.

A few counts support this clonotype. The V and J genes are TRBV3-1 and TRBJ1-4, with D unresolved. This CDR3 region has 14 residues. The germline V gene has CDR1 LGHDT and CDR2 YNNKEL (reference sequence). V lost 1 base and J 8 bases, leaving 11 bases between the germline ends. CDR3 DNA sequence: TGTGCCAGCAGCCAAGTCGGGGTGGGAGAAAAACTGTTTTTT. It codes for CASSQVGVGEKLFF.

A few counts support this clonotype. V is TRBV7-2 and J is TRBJ2-3; 8 bases line up with TRBD2. The CDR3 covers 14 residues. V lost 5 bases, J lost 5 bases, and 6 bases stayed unmatched. CDR1 is SGHTA, CDR2 FQGNSA, per germline. As DNA, the CDR3 is TGTGCCAGCAGCCCCGGGGGGGCAGTAGATACGCAGTATTTT. This gives the protein CASSPGGAVDTQYF.

In its sample, this clonotype was seen many times. This chain uses TRBV5-6 with TRBJ1-5; the match to TRBD1 covers 7 bases. The germline V gene has CDR1 SGHDT and CDR2 YYEEEE. J lost 6 bases, V lost 2 bases, and 17 bases had no gene match. This CDR3 is built from 18 residues. The CDR3 loop is CASSFWGQIYGEVQPQHF. The CDR3 region has the DNA TGTGCCAGCAGCTTCTGGGGACAGATATACGGGGAGGTTCAGCCCCAGCATTTT.

The sample holds many counts of this clonotype. The chain recombines TRBV5-1 with TRBJ2-1; D may be TRBD1 (5 bases). The CDR3 totals 12 residues. The germline V gene encodes CDR1 SGHRS and CDR2 YFSETQ. Trimming removed 2 bases from V and 7 bases from J, with 7 bases in between. CDR3 in DNA: TGCGCCAGCAGCTTTCAGGGTAATGAGCAGTTCTTC. It encodes CASSFQGNEQFF.

The gene calls are TRBV7-2 and TRBJ2-1; TRBD2 might be the D (8 bases). The CDR3 runs 17 residues. Germline V gene data show CDR1 as SGHTA and CDR2 as FQGNSA. Between the trimmed V and J ends, which lost 1 base and 6 bases, there was a span of 19 bases. The CDR3 DNA reads as TGTGCCAGCAGCTTAGTTAGCGGGACAGCCTTACTCAATGAGCAGTTCTTC. Translated: CASSLVSGTALLNEQFF. Complete variable domain (other parts from reference TRBV7-2 and TRBJ2-1): GAGVSQSPSNKVTEKGKDVELRCDPISGHTALYWYRQSLGQGLEFLIYFQGNSAPDKSGLPSDRFSAERTGGSVSTLTIQRTQQEDSAVYLCASSLVSGTALLNEQFFGPGTRLTVL.

V is TRBV20-1 and J is TRBJ2-2; TRBD1 might be the D (6 bases). CDR1 is DFQATT and CDR2 is SNEGSKA in the germline V gene (reference sequence). The CDR3 consists of 14 residues. Trimming cost V 3 bases and J 6 bases, with 14 bases left between them. The CDR3 loop is CSARITQGPGELFF. DNA of the CDR3: TGCAGTGCTAGGATAACACAGGGTCCCGGGGAGCTGTTTTTT.

In its sample, this clonotype ranks as medium-sized. The chain employs TRBV5-6 and TRBJ2-7; 8 nucleotides agree with TRBD1. Trimming removed 5 bases from V and 4 bases from J; junction bases left unmatched: 8. This CDR3 has 14 amino acids. Germline CDR1 and CDR2: SGHDT and YYEEEE. This CDR3 is CASSNGQGRYEQYF. Written as DNA, the CDR3 is TGTGCCAGCAGTAACGGACAGGGACGGTACGAGCAGTACTTC.

In its sample, this clonotype was seen many times. The chain uses TRBV6-1 and TRBJ2-1; 8 nucleotides match TRBD1. Trimming at V came to 7 bases and at J to 4 bases, leaving 6 bases not matched to a gene. This CDR3 comprises 14 residues. CDR1 is MNHNS and CDR2 is SASEGT in the germline V gene. The CDR3 coding sequence is TGTGCCAGCACGACAGGGGACCTTTACAATGAGCAGTTCTTC. Encoded protein: CASTTGDLYNEQFF.

Ten or more counts support this clonotype. This sequence joins TRBV12-3 or TRBV12-4 and TRBJ1-5; unclear D gene. With 5 bases removed from V and 5 bases from J, the gap between germline ends came to 16 bases. CDR3 size: 15 residues. CDR3 coding DNA: TGTGCCAGCAGTCCTCCGGGATTTGGGCATCAGCCCCAGCATTTT. Residues: CASSPPGFGHQPQHF.

This clonotype was seen ten or more times. V and J are TRBV5-5 and TRBJ2-2; weak D call: TRBD1 (5 bases). The germline gives CDR1 SGHKS, CDR2 YYEKEE (reference sequence). The CDR3 is 15 amino acids. Trimming took off 4 bases at V and 2 bases at J, with 12 bases between the two ends. In DNA form, the CDR3 reads TGTGCCAGCAGCCCTGGGGCGTTCAACACCGGGGAGCTGTTTTTT. Its protein product is CASSPGAFNTGELFF. The entire variable domain, with the rest obtained from reference TRBV5-5 and TRBJ2-2, is as follows: DAGVTQSPTHLIKTRGQQVTLRCSPISGHKSVSWYQQVLGQGPQFIFQYYEKEERGRGNFPDRFSARQFPNYSSELNVNALLLGDSALYLCASSPGAFNTGELFFGEGSRLTVL.

Many counts were recorded for this clonotype. V is TRBV5-1 and J is TRBJ2-6, with D possibly being TRBD1 (6 bases). Germline values: CDR1 SGHRS, CDR2 YFSETQ. The length of the CDR3 is 15 residues. V shed 5 bases and J shed 2 bases, with 11 bases lying between them. CDR3 DNA: TGCGCCAGCAGACCGCGGACAGCTGGGGCCAACGTCCTGACTTTC. Translation: CASRPRTAGANVLTF. Filled out from reference TRBV5-1 and TRBJ2-6, the complete variable domain reads KAGVTQTPRYLIKTRGQQVTLSCSPISGHRSVSWYQQTPGQGLQFLFEYFSETQRNKGNFPGRFSGRQFSNSRSEMNVSTLELGDSALYLCASRPRTAGANVLTFGAGSRLTVL.

This clonotype was counted ten times or more. V and J are TRBV7-6 and TRBJ1-3; TRBD1 is a possible D gene (6 bases). This CDR3 is 20 amino acids long. In germline, CDR1 is SGHVS, CDR2 FNYEAQ. Trimming took 1 base from V and 0 from J, leaving 22 bases between them. The CDR3 spells CASSLEPGRGEYHSGNTIYF. The CDR3 nucleotides read TGTGCCAGCAGCTTAGAGCCAGGGAGGGGGGAATACCACTCTGGAAACACCATATATTTT.

This clonotype occurred many times. One junction end disagrees with the germline gene, perhaps due to a read error. The chain employs TRBV7-9 and TRBJ1-5; D is undetermined. Germline CDR1 is SEHNR and CDR2 is FQNEAQ (reference sequence). CDR3 length: 12 residues. This CDR3 is CASSLFGQPQHF. CDR3 nucleotide sequence: TGTGCCAGCAGCTTATTTGGGCAGCCTCAGCATTTT.

This clonotype was seen ten or more times. J is TRBJ2-5 and V is TRBV5-1; possibly TRBD2 for D (5 bases). The V and J ends lost 2 bases and 1 base respectively, with 9 bases between them. Looked up from germline, CDR1 is SGHRS and CDR2 is YFSETQ. This CDR3 has 14 residues. CDR3 sequence reads: CASSFVEAQETQYF. The CDR3 DNA sequence: TGCGCCAGCAGCTTCGTGGAGGCCCAAGAGACCCAGTACTTC. The whole variable domain, remainder taken from reference TRBV5-1 and TRBJ2-5, is KAGVTQTPRYLIKTRGQQVTLSCSPISGHRSVSWYQQTPGQGLQFLFEYFSETQRNKGNFPGRFSGRQFSNSRSEMNVSTLELGDSALYLCASSFVEAQETQYFGPGTRLLVL.

Note on this clonotype: One end of the junction does not line up with germline, which may come from a read error. V is TRBV19 and J is TRBJ2-4, with D perhaps TRBD1 or TRBD2 (6 bases each). The CDR3 covers 13 residues. Germline-derived CDR1 and CDR2 are LNHDA and SQIVND (reference sequence). The CDR3: CASSWGATNIQYF. The DNA for the CDR3 is TGTGCCAGTAGTTGGGGGGCCACAAACATTCAGTACTTC.

This clonotype has ten or more counts. This sequence joins TRBV7-8 and TRBJ2-1, with 8 nucleotides matching TRBD1. The V gene's germline CDR1 is SGHVS and CDR2 FQNEAQ. The CDR3 contains 15 residues. V lost 5 bases to trimming and J lost 2 bases; unmatched junction nucleotides: 5. CDR3 region: CASSLRTGTYNEQFF. Written as DNA, the CDR3 is TGTGCCAGCAGCCTTCGGACAGGGACCTACAATGAGCAGTTCTTC.

This clonotype was recorded many times. V gene TRBV6-2 or TRBV6-3 combines with J gene TRBJ1-5; D gene uncertain. This CDR3 has 13 residues. V lost 7 bases and J lost 1, with 8 bases in between. Germline V gene sequence: CDR1 MNHEY, CDR2 SVGEGT. This chain's CDR3 is CASTLLSNQPQHF. For the CDR3, the DNA is TGTGCCAGCACCTTATTAAGCAATCAGCCCCAGCATTTT.

The V call is TRBV20-1, the J call TRBJ1-1; perhaps TRBD1 as D (6 bases). CDR1 and CDR2 from the germline V gene are DFQATT and SNEGSKA (reference sequence). The V and J ends lost 4 bases and 1 base respectively, with 10 bases between them. The CDR3 has 13 amino acids. The CDR3 sequence: CSAITTGNTEAFF. The CDR3 DNA sequence: TGCAGTGCTATCACGACAGGGAACACTGAAGCTTTCTTT.

This clonotype was seen ten or more times. The genes are TRBV19 and TRBJ1-2, with D maybe TRBD1 (5 bases). V was shortened by 8 bases and J by 4 bases, with 17 bases between the two germline ends. The CDR3 runs 14 residues. Per the germline V gene, CDR1 is LNHDA and CDR2 is SQIVND (reference sequence). Here the CDR3 reads CASRDGPGPYGYTF. The CDR3 bases are TGTGCCAGTCGGGACGGACCCGGGCCCTATGGCTACACCTTC.

This clonotype appeared many times. The J gene is TRBJ2-1, the V gene TRBV3-1; 11 bases fit TRBD1. This CDR3 is built from 16 residues. Germline loops: CDR1 LGHDT, CDR2 YNNKEL (reference sequence). Trimming at V came to 5 bases and at J to 7 bases, leaving 10 bases not matched to a gene. CDR3 region: CASSGKLRDRGNEQFF. The CDR3 DNA is TGTGCCAGCAGCGGCAAACTCCGGGACAGGGGGAATGAGCAGTTCTTC.